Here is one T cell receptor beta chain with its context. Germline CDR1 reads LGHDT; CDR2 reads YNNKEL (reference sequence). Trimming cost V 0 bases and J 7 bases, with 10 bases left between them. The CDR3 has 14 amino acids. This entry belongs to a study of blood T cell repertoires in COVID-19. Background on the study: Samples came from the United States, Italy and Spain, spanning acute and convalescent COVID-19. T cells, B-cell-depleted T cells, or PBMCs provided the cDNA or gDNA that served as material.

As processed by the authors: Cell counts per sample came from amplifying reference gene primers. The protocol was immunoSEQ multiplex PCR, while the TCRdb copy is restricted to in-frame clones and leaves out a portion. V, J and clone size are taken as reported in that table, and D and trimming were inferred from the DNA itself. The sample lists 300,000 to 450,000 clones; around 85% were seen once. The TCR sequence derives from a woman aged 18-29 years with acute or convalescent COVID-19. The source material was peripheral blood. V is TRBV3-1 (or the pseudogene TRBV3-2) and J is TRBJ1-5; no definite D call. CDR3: CASSQDHSLQPQHF. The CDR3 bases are TGTGCCAGCAGCCAAGATCACAGTTTACAGCCCCAGCATTTT.